These 11 T cell receptor beta chains were sequenced from one sample in a study of blood T cell repertoires in COVID-19. Generated by immunoSEQ multiplex PCR, the TCRdb table keeps only in-frame clones and is missing some. The repertoire holds approximately 210,000 clones, with approximately 90% as singletons. Sequenced sample: peripheral blood. The receptors come from a woman aged 40 to 50 with acute or convalescent COVID-19.

The chain links TRBV6-5 to TRBJ1-2; possibly TRBD1 for D (6 bases). V lost 6 bases, J lost 7 bases, and 21 bases lay in between. Germline loops: CDR1 MNHEY, CDR2 SVGAGI. This CDR3 has 15 amino acids. The DNA for the CDR3 is TGTGCCAGCAGAGATGTTTCTACAGGGAATCTTGGCTACACCTTC. Residues: CASRDVSTGNLGYTF.

The chain couples TRBV5-1 to TRBJ2-1; weak D call: TRBD2 (5 bases). V shed 3 bases and J shed 6 bases, with 10 bases lying between them. The CDR3 has 13 amino acids. Germline V gene sequence: CDR1 SGHRS, CDR2 YFSETQ. CDR3 nucleotide sequence: TGCGCCAGCAGCTCGACGGACTCCAATGAGCAGTTCTTC. This gives the protein CASSSTDSNEQFF.

The rearrangement links TRBV27 to TRBJ1-2; D call uncertain. Germline lookup yields CDR1 MNHEY and CDR2 SMNVEV (reference sequence). Deletions cut 8 bases from V and 7 bases from J, with 14 bases between. The CDR3 extends over 12 amino acids. The CDR3 region is CASGRLEGGYTF. In DNA form, the CDR3 reads TGTGCCAGCGGTCGTCTGGAGGGTGGCTACACCTTC.

V is TRBV5-5 and J is TRBJ1-6, with unresolved D. Trimming cost V 2 bases and J 0 bases, with 18 bases left between them. The CDR3 spans 19 residues. Per the germline V gene, CDR1 is SGHKS and CDR2 is YYEKEE (reference sequence). The CDR3 sequence: CASSFSSQRLSSYNSPLHF. CDR3 DNA sequence: TGTGCCAGCAGCTTTAGTTCCCAGCGTCTGAGCTCCTATAATTCACCCCTCCACTTT.

This chain uses TRBV5-4 with TRBJ2-5; 11 positions agree with TRBD1. Looked up from germline, CDR1 is SGHNT and CDR2 is YYREEE (reference sequence). J was trimmed by 1 base and V by 2 bases; bases with no gene match: 4. There are 16 residues in the CDR3. CDR3: CASSFSDRGPQETQYF. In DNA, the CDR3 is TGTGCCAGCAGCTTCTCGGACAGGGGGCCCCAAGAGACCCAGTACTTC.

The chain uses TRBV5-4 and TRBJ1-1; D possibly corresponds to TRBD1 (6 bases). Germline V gives CDR1 SGHNT, CDR2 YYREEE (reference sequence). Between the trimmed V and J ends, which lost 2 bases and 7 bases, there was a span of 12 bases. The CDR3 is 13 residues long. The CDR3 DNA reads TGTGCCAGCAGCTTAGGGGGGGCTGTTGAAGCTTTCTTT. Its translation: CASSLGGAVEAFF. Full variable domain (missing parts from reference TRBV5-4 and TRBJ1-1): ETGVTQSPTHLIKTRGQQVTLRCSSQSGHNTVSWYQQALGQGPQFIFQYYREEENGRGNFPPRFSGLQFPNYSSELNVNALELDDSALYLCASSLGGAVEAFFGQGTRLTVV.

DNA of the CDR3: TGTGCCAGCAGCGGGGGACTAGCGTACCATGAGCAGTTCTTC. Its protein product is CASSGGLAYHEQFF. The gene calls are TRBV9 and TRBJ2-1, with 10 bases lining up with TRBD2. From germline, CDR1 is SGDLS and CDR2 YYNGEE. V shed 3 bases and J 8 bases; nucleotides not matched to a gene: 5. CDR3 length equals 14 residues.

The genes are TRBV4-1 and TRBJ1-2, with TRBD1 matching over 8 bases. This CDR3 comprises 13 residues. The germline V gene has CDR1 MGHRA and CDR2 YSYEKL. V dropped 4 bases and J dropped 4; count of bases not matched to a gene: 2. Written as DNA, the CDR3 is TGCGCCAGCAGCCTGGGACAGGTCTATGGCTACACCTTC. It specifies CASSLGQVYGYTF.

This clone appeared a few times. The rearrangement joins TRBV18 to TRBJ2-7, with TRBD1 matching 11 bases. This CDR3 has 16 amino acids. Germline CDR1 KGHSH, CDR2 LQKENI. Trimming at V came to 3 bases and at J to 2 bases, leaving 6 bases not matched to a gene. CDR3 DNA: TGTGCCAGCTCACCGAGGGGACAGGGGGGAACCTACGAGCAGTACGTC. Translated, it gives CASSPRGQGGTYEQYV.

The rearrangement joins TRBV6-5 to TRBJ1-5; 9 bases align to TRBD1. The CDR3 has 15 residues. V trimming: 5 bases; J trimming: 4 bases; junction bases outside the gene matches: 6. Germline CDR1 is MNHEY and CDR2 is SVGAGI. CDR3 loop: CASSPSGTGNQPQHF. DNA of the CDR3: TGTGCCAGCAGTCCTTCCGGGACAGGGAATCAGCCCCAGCATTTT.

V is TRBV18 and J is TRBJ1-5; the match to TRBD1 covers 7 bases. V was pared by 3 bases and J by 3 bases, with 5 bases of the junction left unmatched. Per germline, CDR1 KGHSH and CDR2 LQKENI. This CDR3 is built from 15 residues. CDR3 bases: TGTGCCAGCTCACCGTTCGACAGGGCCAATCAGCCCCAGCATTTT. This codes for CASSPFDRANQPQHF.